The entry below gives a single T cell receptor (beta chain) sequence along with its context. Its antigen has not been determined. No base-level quality is on record; no much larger clone is a single base apart. This record belongs to a study of T-cell reconstitution after alpha-beta-depleted transplantation in children (dated by TCRdb to about 2016). With regard to the full study: Using TCR repertoire profiling, the study quantitatively followed how T-cell immune reconstitution unfolded in children after TCRalphabeta/CD19-depleted allogeneic hematopoietic cell transplantation.

What the research found in general, with its limitations: The apparently early recovery of alphabetaT-cell counts about two months after transplant reportedly depended on only several hundred rapidly expanded clones that came from non-depleted graft cells. Over the following months the frequencies of hyperexpanded clones went down, and after one year T-cell counts and TCRbeta diversity were mostly credited to newly produced T cells. In some patients, high TCRbeta diversity at day 60 was attributed to recipient T cells and intrathymic progenitors that had survived conditioning.

Library prep was done by PCR. Sequencer: Illumina HiSeq 2500. To normalize quantification of the TCRbeta repertoire, the TCR libraries were built with molecular barcoding that relied on unique molecular identifiers. TCRdb trimmed the raw reads at Q25, called clones with MiXCR and kept productive beta chains. Every entry covers one CDR3 protein and lists the most common genes and DNA from its rows. The sample records about 440,000 distinct CDR3 sequences, roughly 44% of which are singletons. 27% of the sample is held by the ten biggest clonotypes. The sample's treatment or condition label, in plain terms: allogeneic hematopoietic cell transplantation with graft depleted of TCRalphabeta T cells and CD19 B cells. The children who served as transplant recipients had been given grafts of TCRalphabeta/CD19-depleted allogeneic hematopoietic cells. The CDR3 contains 15 residues, cysteine and phenylalanine counted. The retained sequence is limited to the CDR3, 45 bases, with the frame set at the first base. Unmatched junction bases come to 5, with V trimmed by 2 bases and J by 6 bases. The germline V gene encodes CDR1 MGHDK and CDR2 SYGVNS.

The clonotype comes from a girl between 2 and 10 years old with aplastic anemia, due to receive a stem cell transplant. The rearranged chain carries TRBV25-1 and TRBJ2-1; 9 central nucleotides agree with TRBD2. Material: PBMCs, obtained before TCRalphabeta/CD19-depleted stem cell transplant. Read as DNA, the sequence is TGTGCCAGCAGTGAAGTTAGCGGGGGAAGCAATGAGCAGTTCTTC. This is translated as CASSEVSGGSNEQFF.